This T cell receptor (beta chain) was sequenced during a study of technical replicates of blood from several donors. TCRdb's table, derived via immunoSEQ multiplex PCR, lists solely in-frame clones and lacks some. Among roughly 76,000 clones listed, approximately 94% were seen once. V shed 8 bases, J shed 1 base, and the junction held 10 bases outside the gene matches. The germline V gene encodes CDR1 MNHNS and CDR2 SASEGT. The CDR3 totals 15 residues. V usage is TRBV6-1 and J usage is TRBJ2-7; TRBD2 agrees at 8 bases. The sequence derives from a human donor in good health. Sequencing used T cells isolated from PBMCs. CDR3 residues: CASHRSGTVSYEQYF. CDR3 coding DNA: TGTGCCAGCCACCGTAGCGGGACCGTTTCCTACGAGCAGTACTTC.